Reported below is one TCR beta chain. Its antigen is currently unknown. V shed 5 bases and J 5 bases; nucleotides not matched to a gene: 8. The CDR3 contains 13 residues. Per germline, CDR1 GTSNPN and CDR2 SVGIG (reference sequence). These data belong to a study of T cell responses to AZD1222 COVID-19 vaccine. TCRdb's table, derived via immunoSEQ multiplex PCR, lists solely in-frame clones and lacks some. This sample carries over 130,000 clones, approximately 92% of them seen once, and the ten largest clones take approximately 3.4%. Study-level points and caveats: Targeting of unmutated variant regions was reportedly seen in nearly half of spike-specific TCRs.

This chain links TRBV30 with TRBJ1-2; TRBD1 agrees at 7 bases. This TCR was recovered from an adult who received the AZD1222 COVID-19 vaccine. The material was peripheral blood, obtained 28 days after the second AZD1222 dose. Here the CDR3 DNA reads TGTGCCTGGGAACAGGGGAGGGAATATGGCTACACCTTC. Translation gives CAWEQGREYGYTF.